This T cell receptor beta chain was identified in a study of vaccination effects on CD4 cells after COVID-19. Study-wide findings and caveats: Early post-infection timepoints were absent, and convalescent patients were few. Whether induced by infection or by vaccine, clones showed marked clonal contraction late after vaccination.

Trimming cost V 0 bases and J 2 bases, with 9 bases left between them. Looked up from germline, CDR1 is MNHNY and CDR2 is SVGAGI (reference sequence). The CDR3 consists of 15 residues. ViraFEST expansion of antigen-specific CD4+ T cells with viral peptide pools preceded sequencing. Having been cultured for approximately ten days, the cells underwent CD4+ T cell isolation. The individual was infected with SARS-CoV-2 between March and December 2020, as confirmed by PCR. Roughly 2.1 million PBMC per well received approximately 10 IU/ml IL-2 and approximately 11 ug/ml peptides in culture. Notes on this clone: What it recognizes is unknown.

The table came from immunoSEQ multiplex PCR; TCRdb's copy has only in-frame clones and leaves some out. The sample carries about 37,000 clones, roughly 73% recorded once. The chain links TRBV6-6 to TRBJ2-3; no definite D call. The material sequenced was CD4+ T cells from PBMCs cultured with a peptide pool, taken before COVID-19 vaccination. The TCR was taken from a human donor who had a prior SARS-CoV-2 infection. The CDR3 reads CASSYSRQVTDTQYF. CDR3 bases: TGTGCCAGCAGTTACTCACGGCAGGTCACAGATACGCAGTATTTT.